This T cell receptor (beta chain) emerged from a study of OX40 agonist ivuxolimab in advanced cancers. Study background: As their treatment, patients were administered ivuxolimab, an agonistic anti-OX40 (CD134) antibody.

Assay: immunoSEQ multiplex PCR; the TCRdb copy retains only in-frame clones and omits some. The profile shows about 64,000 clones, 85% to 90% of them singletons. Germline CDR1 reads MDHEN; CDR2 reads SYDVKM. This CDR3 spans 12 amino acids. V lost 6 bases and J 8 bases, leaving 13 bases between the germline ends. The chain is built from TRBV28 and TRBJ1-1; tentatively, D is TRBD1 (6 bases). This receptor was obtained from an adult with an advanced solid tumor such as melanoma, head and neck, liver or kidney cancer. This material consisted of CD4+ or CD8+ T cells sorted from blood, taken in a trial of the OX40 agonist ivuxolimab. The CDR3 coding sequence is TGTGCCAGCAGAAGGGGGAGGGAAGAAGCTTTCTTT. This sequence encodes CASRRGREEAFF.